This T cell receptor beta chain was identified during a study of blood T cell repertoires in COVID-19. Across the study: Acute-phase and convalescent COVID-19 samples originated in the United States, Italy and Spain. From T cells, B-cell-depleted T cells, or PBMCs came the material, which was cDNA or gDNA.

Profiled with immunoSEQ multiplex PCR; TCRdb holds only in-frame clones, not every one. There are roughly 250,000 clones in the sample; 87% occur only once, and 6% to 9% lies in the top ten. This clone was seen a handful of times. V lost 4 bases and J lost 2, with 16 bases in between. The CDR3 extends over 15 amino acids. CDR1 is SGHRS, CDR2 YFSETQ, per germline. The TCR comes from a man in his 60s who had recovered from COVID-19. The chain combines TRBV5-1 with TRBJ2-7; possible D gene TRBD2, 8 bases. Source material: peripheral blood. The CDR3 sequence: CASSPGGDRAYEQYF. The CDR3, as DNA: TGCGCCAGCAGCCCGGGGGGGGACAGAGCCTACGAGCAGTACTTC.